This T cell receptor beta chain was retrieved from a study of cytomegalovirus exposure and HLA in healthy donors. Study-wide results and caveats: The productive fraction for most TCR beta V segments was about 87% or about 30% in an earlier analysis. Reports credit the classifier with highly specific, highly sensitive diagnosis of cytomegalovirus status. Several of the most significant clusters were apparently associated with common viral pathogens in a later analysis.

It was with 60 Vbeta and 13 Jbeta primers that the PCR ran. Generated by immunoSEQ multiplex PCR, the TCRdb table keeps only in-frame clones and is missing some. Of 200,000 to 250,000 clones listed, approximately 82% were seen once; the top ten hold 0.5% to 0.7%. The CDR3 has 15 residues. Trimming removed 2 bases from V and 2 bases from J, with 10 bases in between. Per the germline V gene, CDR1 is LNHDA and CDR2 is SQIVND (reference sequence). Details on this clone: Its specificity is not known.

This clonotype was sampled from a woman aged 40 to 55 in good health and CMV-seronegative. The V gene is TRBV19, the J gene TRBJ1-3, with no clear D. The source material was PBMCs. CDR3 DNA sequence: TGTGCCAGTAGTATAAGAGGCTTCCCTGGAAACACCATATATTTT. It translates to CASSIRGFPGNTIYF.